This T cell receptor (beta chain) stems from a study of STAT5B mutations in CD4+ large granular lymphocyte leukemia. Across the whole study: Among healthy controls, a particular HLA allele went with more CDR3 'QG' motifs.

CDR3 length: 14 amino acids. V lost 3 bases and J lost 2; bases outside the gene matches: 1. The germline V gene encodes CDR1 GTSNPN and CDR2 SVGIG (reference sequence). The data were produced by immunoSEQ multiplex PCR, yet TCRdb's version contains in-frame clones alone and is incomplete. The sample shows about 32,000 clones, about 71% of them seen only once. The sequenced sample was CD4+ T cells from blood buffy coats. The receptor was isolated from a human donor in good health. The chain combines TRBV30 with TRBJ1-3; TRBD1 aligns across 10 bases. The CDR3 sequence: CAWRDRGTGNTIYF. CDR3 sequence (DNA): TGTGCCTGGAGGGACAGGGGGACTGGAAACACCATATATTTT.